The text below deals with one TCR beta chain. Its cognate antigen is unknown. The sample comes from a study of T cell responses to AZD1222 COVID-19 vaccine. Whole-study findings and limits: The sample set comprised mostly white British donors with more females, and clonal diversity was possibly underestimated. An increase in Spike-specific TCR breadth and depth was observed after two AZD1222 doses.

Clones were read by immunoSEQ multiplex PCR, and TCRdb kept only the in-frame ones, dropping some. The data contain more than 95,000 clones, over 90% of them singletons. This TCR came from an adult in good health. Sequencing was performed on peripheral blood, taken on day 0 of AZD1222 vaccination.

Here the CDR3 DNA reads TGTGCCAGCAGTGCGGATCCCTATTCACCCCTCCACTTT. Encoded protein: CASSADPYSPLHF. The rearrangement links TRBV28 to TRBJ1-6, with no clear D. The V gene's germline CDR1 is MDHEN and CDR2 SYDVKM. The CDR3 covers 13 residues. Between the trimmed V and J ends, which lost 5 bases and 8 bases, there was a span of 10 bases.